The present T cell receptor (beta chain) was sequenced within a study of shared clonotypes between healthy human individuals. Study conclusions and caveats: The genetic and exposure-history diversity represented was limited by few donors. Sequencing depth was a factor that was expected to affect clonotype sharing among donors.

Repertoires were generated with immunoSEQ multiplex PCR, while TCRdb's copy carries only in-frame clones and drops some. Of a few million clones listed, 80% to 95% were seen once; the top ten hold approximately 1.6%. The V and J ends lost 5 bases and 0 bases respectively, with 11 bases between them. This CDR3 has 15 amino acids. The germline gives CDR1 SNHLY, CDR2 FYNNEI. This clone appeared a single time. Its matching antigen is unknown. CD45RO-negative CD8 cells positively selected for CCR7 made up the naive population, which excluded terminally differentiated effector memory CD45RA+ cells. Within Nashville, Tennessee resided all donors, each a Caucasian adult.

The specimen sequenced was naive CD8+ T cells from PBMCs. The chain links TRBV2 to TRBJ1-5; D is unresolved. This sequence originates from a man aged 18 to 29 in good health. Some clones in this sample may be carry-over from other donors' samples. CDR3 nucleotides: TGTGCCAGCAGTCAATCCCACCTTAGCAATCAGCCCCAGCATTTT. It encodes CASSQSHLSNQPQHF.